A single sample gave rise to the 18 T cell receptor beta chains below, sequenced in a study of OX40 agonist ivuxolimab in advanced cancers. The assay was immunoSEQ multiplex PCR, and TCRdb's table has in-frame clones only and misses some. The sample lists some 49,000 clones, around 84% occurring once. The sample consisted of CD4+ or CD8+ T cells sorted from blood, taken in a trial of the OX40 agonist ivuxolimab. Receptors were obtained from an adult with an advanced solid tumor such as melanoma, head and neck, liver or kidney cancer.

The V call is TRBV5-8, the J call TRBJ1-6; D unresolved. Looked up from germline, CDR1 is SGHTS and CDR2 is YDEGEE. The ends were cut back, 3 bases at V and 12 bases at J, with 22 bases in the middle. The CDR3 runs to 16 residues. CDR3 in amino acids: CASSSTPEGPGVPLHF. The CDR3 DNA follows: TGTGCCAGCAGCTCGACCCCGGAAGGCCCGGGAGTACCCCTCCACTTT.

V and J are TRBV5-1 and TRBJ2-7; 7 bases are a match to TRBD1. CDR1 is SGHRS and CDR2 is YFSETQ in the germline V gene. There are 17 residues in the CDR3. V shed 0 bases, J shed 6 bases, and the junction held 15 bases outside the gene matches. The CDR3 loop reads CASSLGQWGQQNSEQYF. For the CDR3, the DNA is TGCGCCAGCAGCTTGGGTCAGTGGGGACAGCAAAACAGCGAGCAGTACTTC.

The chain couples TRBV14 to TRBJ2-1; 14 bases agree with TRBD2. Germline lookup yields CDR1 SGHDN and CDR2 FVKESK. CDR3 size: 18 residues. Germline trimming cut 0 bases from V and 2 bases from J; bases unmatched to any gene: 3. The CDR3 reads CASSQEGLAGAPYNEQFF. CDR3 sequence (DNA): TGTGCCAGCAGCCAAGAGGGACTAGCGGGGGCCCCCTACAATGAGCAGTTCTTC.

The V and J genes are TRBV5-1 and TRBJ2-3, with D uncertain. The CDR3 spans 11 residues. V was trimmed by 7 bases and J by 1 base, leaving 4 bases between them. The germline gives CDR1 SGHRS, CDR2 YFSETQ. CDR3 DNA sequence: TGCGCCAGCCGGGGCACAGATACGCAGTATTTT. Translated, it gives CASRGTDTQYF.

This chain joins TRBV9 and TRBJ2-1; TRBD2 matches at 7 bases. Germline V gene lookup returns CDR1 SGDLS and CDR2 YYNGEE. The CDR3 is 15 residues long. J gave up 6 bases and V 2 bases, and 8 bases lay outside the gene matches. The CDR3 region is CASSVVSGVPNEQFF. In DNA, the CDR3 is TGTGCCAGCAGCGTCGTGAGCGGGGTCCCCAATGAGCAGTTCTTC.

The chain couples TRBV5-1 to TRBJ2-7, with TRBD1 identical over 8 bases. The CDR3 totals 16 residues. V lost 0 bases and J lost 0; bases outside the gene matches: 5. CDR1 is SGHRS, CDR2 YFSETQ, per germline. The CDR3 here is CASSLGQGRSSYEQYF. The CDR3 nucleotides read TGCGCCAGCAGCTTGGGACAGGGGAGAAGCTCCTACGAGCAGTACTTC.

Notes on this clone: Other DNA sequences in the sample encode the same CDR3. The chain is built from TRBV29-1 and TRBJ2-7, with TRBD1 matching 8 bases. Trimming removed 4 bases from V and 1 base from J; junction bases left unmatched: 3. Germline V lookup: CDR1 SQVTM, CDR2 ANQGSEA. This CDR3 is 13 amino acids long. CDR3 loop: CSVGTGRSYEQYF. The DNA for the CDR3 is TGCAGCGTTGGGACAGGGAGGTCCTACGAGCAGTACTTC.

This clone was counted once. V is TRBV28 and J is TRBJ2-2; 8 bases line up with TRBD1. V shed 2 bases, J shed 4 bases, and the junction held 3 bases outside the gene matches. The CDR3 is 15 residues long. In germline, CDR1 is MDHEN, CDR2 SYDVKM. DNA of the CDR3: TGTGCCAGCAGTTTAGCCGACAGGGGCACCGGGGAGCTGTTTTTT. This sequence encodes CASSLADRGTGELFF.

This clone was observed a few times. The chain combines TRBV4-2 with TRBJ1-1; unclear D gene. V gave up 5 bases and J gave up 1 base, with 8 bases separating them. The CDR3 contains 13 residues. The germline CDR1 and CDR2 sequences are LGHNA and YNFKEQ. The CDR3 region is CASSAPSNTEAFF. CDR3 nucleotide sequence: TGTGCCAGCAGCGCCCCTTCGAACACTGAAGCTTTCTTT.

The chain is built from TRBV4-2 and TRBJ2-1; unclear D gene. V dropped 0 bases and J dropped 3 bases, with 6 bases sitting between them. The germline CDR1 and CDR2 sequences are LGHNA and YNFKEQ. This CDR3 contains 14 residues. The CDR3 protein is CASSQENSYNEQFF. The CDR3 region has the DNA TGTGCCAGCAGCCAAGAGAACAGCTACAATGAGCAGTTCTTC.

The chain employs TRBV7-9 and TRBJ1-4; D remains unclear. Between the trimmed V and J ends, which lost 5 bases and 8 bases, there was a span of 18 bases. Germline V gene data show CDR1 as SEHNR and CDR2 as FQNEAQ (reference sequence). The CDR3 has 15 residues. For the CDR3, the DNA is TGTGCCAGCAGCACCGTCTCAGGAGAGGAAGAAAAACTGTTTTTT. It yields the protein CASSTVSGEEEKLFF. Looking up the rest from reference TRBV7-9 and TRBJ1-4 gives the full variable domain: DTGVSQNPRHKITKRGQNVTFRCDPISEHNRLYWYRQTLGQGPEFLTYFQNEAQLEKSRLLSDRFSAERPKGSFSTLEIQRTEQGDSAMYLCASSTVSGEEEKLFFGSGTQLSVL.

This clone has a single count. The chain employs TRBV4-1 and TRBJ2-1; unclear D gene. This CDR3 spans 15 amino acids. Deletions cut 4 bases from V and 5 bases from J, with 15 bases between. Germline CDR1 MGHRA, CDR2 YSYEKL. CDR3 in amino acids: CASSRWVDGDNEQFF. DNA for the CDR3: TGCGCCAGCAGCCGGTGGGTGGACGGTGACAATGAGCAGTTCTTC.

The V gene is TRBV2, the J gene TRBJ2-7; maybe TRBD1 (8 bases). CDR1 and CDR2 (germline): SNHLY, FYNNEI. V lost 5 bases to trimming and J lost 2 bases, with 16 bases between them. This CDR3 region has 15 residues. CDR3 bases: TGTGCCAGCAGTTCCACAGGGGGGGTCGCCTACGAGCAGTACTTC. This translates into CASSSTGGVAYEQYF.

The CDR3 region has the DNA TGTGCCAGCAGGCAGGGTAGGAATGAGCAGTTCTTC. This codes for CASRQGRNEQFF. The J gene is TRBJ2-1, the V gene TRBV6-5, with D possibly being TRBD1 (5 bases). Trimming removed 6 bases at V and 7 bases at J, with 10 bases between. CDR3 length: 12 residues. Germline loops: CDR1 MNHEY, CDR2 SVGAGI.

J is TRBJ2-1 and V is TRBV9; the D is unclear. Trimming removed 4 bases at V and 4 bases at J, with 9 bases between. Germline CDR1 and CDR2: SGDLS and YYNGEE. The CDR3 is made up of 13 amino acids. The CDR3 is CASSPQKYNEQFF. The CDR3 nucleotides read TGTGCCAGCAGCCCGCAGAAGTACAATGAGCAGTTCTTC.

This chain uses TRBV6-5 with TRBJ1-6; 7 bases are shared with TRBD1. Germline-derived CDR1 and CDR2 are MNHEY and SVGAGI. The length of the CDR3 is 14 residues. V gave up 6 bases and J gave up 11 bases; unmatched junction bases: 10. The CDR3 DNA sequence: TGTGCCAGCAGCCCAGGGGGAGGGGGCCCACCCCTCCACTTT. It yields the protein CASSPGGGGPPLHF.

The chain links TRBV6-1 to TRBJ1-6; D is uncertain. This CDR3 comprises 12 residues. Germline CDR1 MNHNS, CDR2 SASEGT. V lost 1 base and J 10 bases, leaving 5 bases between the germline ends. The CDR3 DNA follows: TGTGCCAGCAGTGAAGGCCAGTCACCCCTCCACTTT. Amino acid sequence: CASSEGQSPLHF.

This clone was recorded only once. This sequence joins TRBV13 and TRBJ2-2, with D perhaps TRBD2 (7 bases). V was pared by 10 bases and J by 1 base, with 13 bases between. The V gene's germline CDR1 is PRHDT and CDR2 FYEKMQ (reference sequence). This CDR3 spans 14 amino acids. The DNA of the CDR3 is TGTGCCACCCAAGGGGGGGGGAACACCGGGGAGCTGTTTTTT. It yields the protein CATQGGGNTGELFF.